This is a list of T cell receptor beta chains from one sample in a study of T cell responses to AZD1222 COVID-19 vaccine. Repertoires were generated with immunoSEQ multiplex PCR, while TCRdb's copy carries only in-frame clones and drops some. The repertoire has 80,000 to 90,000 clones, around 90% of them found once; the top ten carry roughly 4.9%. Specimen: peripheral blood, collected on day 0 of AZD1222 vaccination. The receptors were gathered from an adult in good health. The CDR3 runs from the conserved cysteine through the conserved F or W. D genes are given only for firm matches. Part of the rows lack a size; the others show once, few, many or a class for expanded clones.

.,TRBV19,TRBJ2-1,TRBD2,CASSGLAAGGNNEQFF,TGTGCCAGTAGTGGCCTGGCAGCGGGAGGCAACAATGAGCAGTTCTTC
.,TRBV18,TRBJ1-5,.,CASSPGEYQPQHF,TGTGCCAGCTCACCAGGCGAGTATCAGCCCCAGCATTTT
few,TRBV28,TRBJ2-3,.,CASSFSNRETDTQYF,TGTGCCAGCAGTTTTAGTAACAGAGAGACAGATACGCAGTATTTT
.,TRBV28,TRBJ2-7,.,CVASSLGLGRSSYEQYF,TGTGTGGCCAGCAGTTTGGGGCTCGGGAGATCTTCCTACGAGCAGTACTTC
.,TRBV28,TRBJ1-2,.,CASSLGGGRGSGYTF,TGTGCCAGCAGTTTAGGGGGTGGCAGGGGATCTGGCTACACCTTC
once,TRBV5-3,TRBJ1-2,.,CARTDGYTF,TGTGCCAGGACTGATGGCTACACCTTC
.,TRBV18,TRBJ2-7,TRBD1,CASSPQGQGSYEQYF,TGTGCCAGCTCACCACAGGGACAGGGTTCCTACGAGCAGTACTTC
.,TRBV25-1,TRBJ2-3,.,CASWSTATDTQYF,TGTGCCTCGTGGTCGACCGCCACAGATACGCAGTATTTT
.,TRBV7-3,TRBJ2-3,TRBD2,CASSSGTSGSTDTQYF,TGTGCCAGCAGCTCGGGGACTAGCGGGAGTACAGATACGCAGTATTTT
.,TRBV3-1/TRBV3-2,TRBJ1-2,.,CASSQVFRDYGYTF,TGTGCCAGCAGCCAAGTGTTCAGGGACTATGGCTACACCTTC
.,TRBV9,TRBJ2-3,TRBD2,CASSVTSGTTDTQYF,TGTGCCAGCAGCGTGACTAGCGGAACCACAGATACGCAGTATTTT
once,TRBV5-1,TRBJ2-1,TRBD2,CASSLTSGSYNEQFF,TGCGCCAGCAGCCTAACTAGCGGCTCCTACAATGAGCAGTTCTTC
.,TRBV5-1,TRBJ2-3,.,CASSHAPSRGFTDTQYF,TGCGCCAGCAGCCACGCACCGTCCAGGGGCTTCACAGATACGCAGTATTTT
.,TRBV23-1,TRBJ1-2,.,CASSRQDTF,TGCGCCAGCAGTCGTCAAGACACCTTC
.,TRBV14,TRBJ2-1,.,CASSPRASWANEQFF,TGTGCCAGCAGCCCCCGGGCCTCCTGGGCCAATGAGCAGTTCTTC
.,TRBV28,TRBJ1-2,TRBD1,CASSLSPGGVSAGYTF,TGTGCCAGCAGTTTATCGCCAGGGGGCGTTTCGGCTGGCTACACCTTC
.,TRBV4-1,TRBJ2-5,TRBD2,CASSRPTSGRRAQYF,TGCGCCAGCAGCCGCCCTACTAGCGGGAGAAGGGCCCAGTACTTC
.,TRBV5-8,TRBJ2-1,TRBD1,CASSLGTANEQFF,TGTGCCAGCAGCTTAGGGACAGCCAATGAGCAGTTCTTC
.,TRBV15,TRBJ1-5,.,CATSSGGSGPNQPQHF,TGTGCCACCAGCAGCGGGGGATCAGGACCTAATCAGCCCCAGCATTTT
.,TRBV18,TRBJ2-5,.,CASSPREETQYF,TGTGCCAGCTCACCAAGGGAAGAGACCCAGTACTTC
.,TRBV19,TRBJ2-2,.,CATKQPGSTGELFF,TGTGCCACAAAACAACCGGGAAGCACCGGGGAGCTGTTTTTT
.,TRBV19,TRBJ1-2,.,CASTNPPSGYTF,TGTGCCAGTACCAACCCCCCGAGCGGCTACACCTTC
.,TRBV7-9,TRBJ2-5,TRBD1,CASSWTGEKETQYF,TGTGCCAGCAGCTGGACAGGTGAGAAGGAGACCCAGTACTTC
once,TRBV11-2,TRBJ2-2,.,CASSLVPGRDTGELFF,TGTGCCAGCAGCTTAGTCCCCGGGCGAGACACCGGGGAGCTGTTTTTT
.,TRBV27,TRBJ1-2,.,CASSPRGNYGYTF,TGTGCCAGCAGTCCCAGGGGAAACTATGGCTACACCTTC
.,TRBV12-3/TRBV12-4,TRBJ1-4,.,CASSLGEKLFF,TGTGCCAGCAGTTTGGGTGAAAAACTGTTTTTT
.,TRBV2,TRBJ2-2,.,CASSDVLVTGELFF,TGTGCCAGCAGTGACGTACTAGTAACCGGGGAGCTGTTTTTT
.,TRBV6-6,TRBJ1-5,.,CASRLTANQPQHF,TGTGCCAGCAGGCTGACAGCAAATCAGCCCCAGCATTTT
.,TRBV29-1,TRBJ2-2,.,CSVGGGNTGELFF,TGCAGCGTTGGGGGTGGGAATACCGGGGAGCTGTTTTTT
.,TRBV9,TRBJ2-7,TRBD2,CASSVGTSGRYEQYF,TGTGCCAGCAGCGTAGGGACTAGCGGGAGGTACGAGCAGTACTTC
.,TRBV15,TRBJ2-5,.,CATSIKIRETQYF,TGTGCCACCAGCATCAAAATCCGAGAGACCCAGTACTTC
.,TRBV28,TRBJ2-7,.,CASTTWAGRVPPYF,TGTGCCAGCACCACATGGGCCGGGAGAGTTCCCCCGTACTTC
.,TRBV24-1,TRBJ2-3,TRBD2,CATSDPTSGTDTQYF,TGTGCCACCAGTGACCCGACTAGCGGCACAGATACGCAGTATTTT
.,TRBV15,TRBJ1-2,.,CATSPDVGAEGGYTF,TGTGCCACCAGCCCCGACGTGGGGGCGGAGGGTGGCTACACCTTC
.,TRBV28,TRBJ1-5,.,CASSLYGGGQPQHF,TGTGCCAGCAGTTTATATGGGGGGGGTCAGCCCCAGCATTTT
.,TRBV19,TRBJ2-1,.,CASSISTGALGEQFF,TGTGCCAGTAGTATCTCCACGGGAGCGCTAGGAGAGCAGTTCTTC
.,TRBV7-9,TRBJ1-5,.,CASSLGYGNQPQHF,TGTGCCAGCAGCTTAGGGTACGGTAATCAGCCCCAGCATTTT
.,TRBV12-5,TRBJ1-1,TRBD1,CASGLVVQGAWNTEAFF,TGTGCTAGTGGTTTGGTCGTACAGGGGGCGTGGAACACTGAAGCTTTCTTT
.,TRBV5-4,TRBJ2-2,TRBD1,CASRRTGGNTGELFF,TGTGCCAGCAGACGGACAGGGGGGAACACCGGGGAGCTGTTTTTT
.,TRBV27,TRBJ1-5,TRBD1,CASSSRTGSNQPQHF,TGTGCCAGCAGTTCGCGGACAGGTAGCAATCAGCCCCAGCATTTT
.,TRBV5-1,TRBJ1-5,TRBD1,CASSLSGTENQPQHF,TGCGCCAGCAGCCTTTCCGGGACAGAAAATCAGCCCCAGCATTTT
.,TRBV10-3,TRBJ2-1,.,CAISGAPILNAPYNEQFF,TGTGCCATCAGCGGCGCACCGATCCTAAATGCCCCCTACAATGAGCAGTTCTTC
.,TRBV7-7,TRBJ2-3,.,CASSHIRTRRTDTQYF,TGTGCCAGCAGCCACATCCGGACTCGTCGCACAGATACGCAGTATTTT
.,TRBV6-5,TRBJ2-7,.,CASSYGTQSSYEQYF,TGTGCCAGCAGTTACGGGACGCAGAGCTCCTACGAGCAGTACTTC
.,TRBV12-3/TRBV12-4,TRBJ1-1,.,CASSLTGDTEAFF,TGTGCCAGCAGTTTGACGGGGGACACTGAAGCTTTCTTT
once,TRBV27,TRBJ2-7,.,CASRPRNPIQQYF,TGTGCCAGCAGGCCAAGGAACCCTATCCAGCAGTACTTC